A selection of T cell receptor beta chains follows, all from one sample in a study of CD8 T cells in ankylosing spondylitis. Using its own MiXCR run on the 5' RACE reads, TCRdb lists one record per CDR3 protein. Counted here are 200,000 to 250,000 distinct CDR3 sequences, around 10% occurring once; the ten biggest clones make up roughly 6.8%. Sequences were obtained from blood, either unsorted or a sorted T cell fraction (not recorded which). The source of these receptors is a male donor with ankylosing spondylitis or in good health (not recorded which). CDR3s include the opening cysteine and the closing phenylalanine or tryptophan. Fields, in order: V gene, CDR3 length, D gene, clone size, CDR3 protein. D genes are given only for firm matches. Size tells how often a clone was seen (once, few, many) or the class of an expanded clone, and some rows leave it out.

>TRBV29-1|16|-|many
CSVEDEEGRIYNEQFF
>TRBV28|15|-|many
CATSTLLGRNQPQHF
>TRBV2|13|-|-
CASSEGSGVRAFF
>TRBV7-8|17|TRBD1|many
CASSLARVRGQAGELFF
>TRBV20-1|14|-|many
CSARDAGGGEPQHF
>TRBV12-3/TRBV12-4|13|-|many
CASGRGLADTQYF
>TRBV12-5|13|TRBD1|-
CASGRTGRTEAFF
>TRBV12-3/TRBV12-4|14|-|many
CASSLGFRGQRYTF
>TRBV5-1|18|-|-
CASSLVDGSVGVDYGYTF
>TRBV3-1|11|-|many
CASSQEPSQYF
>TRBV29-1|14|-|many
CSSEAGAPYNEQFF
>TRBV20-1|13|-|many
CSAPISGTLGQFF
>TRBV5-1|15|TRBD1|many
CASSSLTGITDTQYF
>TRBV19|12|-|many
CASSIGLGKQFF
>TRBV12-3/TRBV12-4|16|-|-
CASSFTLVGGANVLTF
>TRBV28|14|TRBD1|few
CASSSGQAQHLQYF
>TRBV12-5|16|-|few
CASGPSAGTSYNEQFF
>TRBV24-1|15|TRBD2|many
CATGPSGSGQETQYF
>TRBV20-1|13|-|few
CSALFGVDLGQYF
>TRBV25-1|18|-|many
CASSDSPVGDYSNQPQHF
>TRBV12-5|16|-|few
CASGRWKGISTGELFF
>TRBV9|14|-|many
CASSPHRIPYEQYF
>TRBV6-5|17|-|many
CASNFYRSEVPGNEQFF
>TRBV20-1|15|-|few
CSAGVGGLPYNEQFF
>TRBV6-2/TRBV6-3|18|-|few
CASVPGGGTPRANYGYTF
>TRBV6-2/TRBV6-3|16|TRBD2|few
CASSFNRRESGNEQFF
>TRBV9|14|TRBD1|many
CASSAGTGTYEQYF
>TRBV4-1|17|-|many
CASSQGGGPSSYNEQFF
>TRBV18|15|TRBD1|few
CASSPAGGSYNEQFF
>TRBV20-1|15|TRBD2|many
CSAPRLAGDLYEQYF
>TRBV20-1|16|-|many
CSASTVSADPYNEQFF
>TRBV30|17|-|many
CAWSRSTAIIGTGELFF
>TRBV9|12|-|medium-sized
CASSSGGSPLHF
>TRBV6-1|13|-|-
CASDDSGANVLTF
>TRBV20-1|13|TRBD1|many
CSALPGGGQPQHF
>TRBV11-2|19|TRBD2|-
CASNPRRVAGDVSTDTQYF
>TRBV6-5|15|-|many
CASSYGSEGGTEAFF
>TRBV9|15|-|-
CASSVGVNSNQPQHF
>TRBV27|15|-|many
CASSLAGPSSYEQYF
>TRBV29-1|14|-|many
CSVEGIPMNTEAFF
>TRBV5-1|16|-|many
CASSLGTVDGAYEQYF
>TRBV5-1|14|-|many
CASSLSGRSTEAFF
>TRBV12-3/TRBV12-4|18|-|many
CASSSGGELLSSYNEQFF
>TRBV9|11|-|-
CASSPGYEQFF
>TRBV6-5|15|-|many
CASSYGGSGANVLTF